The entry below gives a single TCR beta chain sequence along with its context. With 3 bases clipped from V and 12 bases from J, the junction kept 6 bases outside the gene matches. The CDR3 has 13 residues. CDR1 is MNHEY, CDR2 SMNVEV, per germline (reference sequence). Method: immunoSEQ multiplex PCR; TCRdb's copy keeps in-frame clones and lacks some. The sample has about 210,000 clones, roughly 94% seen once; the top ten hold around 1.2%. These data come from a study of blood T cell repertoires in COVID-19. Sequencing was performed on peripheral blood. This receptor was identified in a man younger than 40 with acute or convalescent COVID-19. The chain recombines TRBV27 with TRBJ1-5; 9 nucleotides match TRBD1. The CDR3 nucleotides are TGTGCCAGCAGTTTTCTTAACAGGGGGCGCCAGCATTTT. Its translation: CASSFLNRGRQHF.